These 5 T cell receptor beta chains were all obtained from the same sample, sequenced in a study of blood T cell repertoires in COVID-19. Profiling relied on immunoSEQ multiplex PCR, and the TCRdb table lists in-frame clones only, not all of them. The sample shows 45,000 to 55,000 clones, approximately 82% of them seen only once. Sequencing input: PBMCs or T cells enriched from blood (not recorded which). These TCRs come from a woman in her fifties or sixties with acute COVID-19.

The gene calls are TRBV7-2 and TRBJ2-7; 7 nucleotides match TRBD2. CDR3 length: 14 residues. Germline loops: CDR1 SGHTA, CDR2 FQGNSA. Germline trimming cut 6 bases from V and 3 bases from J; bases unmatched to any gene: 8. CDR3 in amino acids: CASSWGLRNYEQYF. The DNA for the CDR3 is TGTGCCAGCAGTTGGGGACTACGAAACTACGAGCAGTACTTC.

J is TRBJ2-7 and V is TRBV6-5; TRBD1 might be the D (6 bases). The germline V gene has CDR1 MNHEY and CDR2 SVGAGI. V shed 4 bases and J shed 7 bases, with 17 bases lying between them. The length of the CDR3 is 14 residues. This CDR3 is CASSSPGDDGEQYF. The CDR3 coding sequence is TGTGCCAGCAGTTCGCCAGGGGACGATGGGGAGCAGTACTTC.

The chain has TRBV12-3 or TRBV12-4 and TRBJ1-6; weak D call: TRBD1 (5 bases). This CDR3 comprises 13 residues. Trimming shortened V by 7 bases and J by 4 bases, and 8 bases separated the two germline ends. CDR3 nucleotides: TGTGCCAGCAATCAGGGTTATAATTCACCCCTCCACTTT. This encodes CASNQGYNSPLHF.

As regards this clone: In the same sample, other DNA sequences code for this CDR3. This chain uses TRBV7-3 with TRBJ2-7; weak D call: TRBD1 (7 bases). Germline CDR1 is SGHTA and CDR2 is FQGTGA. V was trimmed by 5 bases and J by 5 bases, leaving 13 bases between them. There are 13 residues in the CDR3. This CDR3 is CASSMQGGNEQYF. CDR3 sequence (DNA): TGTGCCAGCAGCATGCAGGGGGGAAACGAGCAGTACTTC. Full variable domain (missing parts from reference TRBV7-3 and TRBJ2-7): GAGVSQTPSNKVTEKGKYVELRCDPISGHTALYWYRQSLGQGPEFLIYFQGTGAADDSGLPNDRFFAVRPEGSVSTLKIQRTERGDSAVYLCASSMQGGNEQYFGPGTRLTVT.

V is TRBV19 and J is TRBJ2-7, with D maybe TRBD2 (6 bases). This CDR3 has 14 residues. Germline CDR1 LNHDA, CDR2 SQIVND (reference sequence). The V gene lost 2 bases and the J gene lost 2 bases, with 10 bases spanning the gap. The CDR3 bases are TGTGCCAGTAGTATAAACCCGGGGGCCTACGAGCAGTACTTC. Translating it yields CASSINPGAYEQYF.